This TCR beta chain came from a study of regulatory T cells in long-lasting Graves disease. Findings and caveats of the study: Accuracy might have suffered from few samples. Persistent disease samples used TRBV28, TRBJ1-2 and TRBJ2-5 preferentially.

Documented time point: newly diagnosed GD, antithyroid drugs for less than 3 months. PBMCs were the source of the RNA used for TCR sequencing. V lost 0 bases, J lost 2 bases, and 4 bases stayed unmatched. CDR3 length: 16 amino acids. Germline CDR1 reads SGDLS; CDR2 reads YYNGEE. Through Arm-PCR of CDR3 regions and iRepertoire HTBI primers, TCR beta libraries were built. TCRdb called the multiplex PCR reads again in MiXCR, with one record for every CDR3 protein. The sample holds around 480,000 distinct CDR3 sequences; about 16% are singletons and the top ten take around 25%. This clonotype has a single count. Its antigen remains unknown. This sample was shared with a second study, whose subject was T cells in Graves' hyperthyroidism and ophthalmopathy. That work states: For the diagnoses, clinical symptoms, serum thyroxine and TRAb, thyroid ultrasound and orbital computed tomography were used.

The receptor was isolated from a woman aged 35-65 years with Graves disease. The chain is built from TRBV9 and TRBJ2-3; 9 bases map to TRBD2. The material was peripheral blood mononuclear cells (PBMCs), obtained at new diagnosis, from a patient treated with antithyroid drugs. CDR3 residues: CASSVGVAGATDTQYF. DNA for the CDR3: TGTGCCAGCAGCGTAGGGGTAGCGGGGGCCACAGATACGCAGTATTTT.